The 24 T cell receptor beta chains below all came from one sample that was sequenced in a study of T cells in Graves' hyperthyroidism and ophthalmopathy. Amplified TCR beta CDR3 regions came from RNA transcripts. First-round RT-PCR targeting the TCR CDR3 was performed with the HTBI primer set. One entry per CDR3 protein, called by TCRdb with MiXCR from the multiplex PCR reads. The sample includes nearly 600,000 distinct CDR3 sequences, roughly 14% of them seen just once. Sequenced sample: blood. The source of these receptors is a woman in her twenties or thirties with Graves' hyperthyroidism that later progressed to Graves' ophthalmopathy.

The chain employs TRBV7-6 and TRBJ1-1; weak D call: TRBD1 (5 bases). Trimming removed 5 bases from V and 6 bases from J, with 19 bases in between. This CDR3 region has 15 residues. The germline V gene has CDR1 SGHVS and CDR2 FNYEAQ. The CDR3 DNA is TGTGCCAGCAGCGTGGGGCGGGGCCCATTCCCTGAAGCTTTCTTT. Translating gives CASSVGRGPFPEAFF.

The sample holds many counts of this clonotype. V is TRBV28 and J is TRBJ2-5; D is possibly TRBD1 (5 bases). The CDR3 contains 13 residues. Germline lookup yields CDR1 MDHEN and CDR2 SYDVKM. V dropped 3 bases and J dropped 5 bases, with 10 bases sitting between them. CDR3 residues: CASSFTGRETQYF. CDR3 bases: TGTGCCAGCAGTTTCACAGGTCGTGAGACCCAGTACTTC.

There are many counts of this clonotype. This chain links TRBV7-3 with TRBJ1-6; 7 nucleotides align to TRBD1. CDR3 length: 15 residues. CDR1 SGHTA and CDR2 FQGTGA come from the germline V gene. V lost 0 bases and J lost 9; bases outside the gene matches: 5. This chain's CDR3 is CASSLTGGKGSPLHF. Written as DNA, the CDR3 is TGTGCCAGCAGCTTAACAGGGGGCAAAGGTTCACCCCTCCACTTT. Full variable domain (outside the CDR3, taken from reference TRBV7-3 and TRBJ1-6): GAGVSQTPSNKVTEKGKYVELRCDPISGHTALYWYRQSLGQGPEFLIYFQGTGAADDSGLPNDRFFAVRPEGSVSTLKIQRTERGDSAVYLCASSLTGGKGSPLHFGNGTRLTVT.

This chain uses TRBV7-6 with TRBJ1-6; D remains ambiguous. The CDR3 length is 16 residues. Looked up from germline, CDR1 is SGHVS and CDR2 is FNYEAQ. Between the trimmed V and J ends, which lost 4 bases and 5 bases, there was a span of 15 bases. Here the CDR3 DNA reads TGTGCCAGCAGCTACGCCCCACCGCCCAATAATTCACCCCTCCACTTT. Its protein is CASSYAPPPNNSPLHF.

This clonotype was picked up many times. The V call is TRBV12-3 or TRBV12-4, the J call TRBJ2-2, with 8 bases that match TRBD1. Losses at the gene ends were 1 base for V and 5 bases for J; bases not matched to a gene: 3. CDR3 length equals 15 residues. For the CDR3, the DNA is TGTGCCAGCAGTTTAGGACAGGGGTCGACCGGGGAGCTGTTTTTT. This gives the protein CASSLGQGSTGELFF.

The chain uses TRBV3-1 and TRBJ2-7; 7 bases fit TRBD2. CDR1 and CDR2 (germline): LGHDT, YNNKEL (reference sequence). The CDR3 contains 15 residues. V trimming: 1 base; J trimming: 4 bases; junction bases outside the gene matches: 7. The CDR3 sequence: CASSQVPSGIYEQYF. DNA of the CDR3: TGTGCCAGCAGCCAAGTCCCTAGCGGCATTTACGAGCAGTACTTC.

This clonotype was observed at least ten times. V gene TRBV28 combines with J gene TRBJ1-1; D possibly corresponds to TRBD1 (5 bases). The CDR3 has 12 residues. In germline, CDR1 is MDHEN, CDR2 SYDVKM. V shed 4 bases and J shed 7 bases, with 10 bases lying between them. CDR3: CASSWRRGEAFF. CDR3 nucleotides: TGTGCCAGCAGTTGGAGAAGGGGTGAAGCTTTCTTT.

The rearrangement joins TRBV6-1 to TRBJ1-1; TRBD1 might be the D (5 bases). This CDR3 has 14 residues. Germline CDR1 and CDR2: MNHNS and SASEGT. The V end was cut by 2 bases, the J end by 2 bases, with 9 bases between. CDR3 coding DNA: TGTGCCAGCAGTGAACACCAGGGTAACACTGAAGCTTTCTTT. Its translation is CASSEHQGNTEAFF.

The table lists this clonotype with many counts. The V gene is TRBV12-3 or TRBV12-4, the J gene TRBJ2-5, with a weak D call TRBD1 (7 bases). Trimming took off 6 bases at V and 5 bases at J, with 19 bases between the two ends. This CDR3 region has 15 residues. The CDR3 coding sequence is TGTGCCAGCAGCCCAGCGCGGGCAGGGGGGGAGACCCAGTACTTC. This codes for CASSPARAGGETQYF.

This clonotype was counted only a few times. The rearrangement links TRBV20-1 to TRBJ1-1; maybe TRBD1 (6 bases). The CDR3 is 11 amino acids. V was trimmed by 8 bases and J by 1 base, leaving 8 bases between them. Germline V lookup: CDR1 DFQATT, CDR2 SNEGSKA (reference sequence). This CDR3 reads CSKQGNTEAFF. The CDR3 region has the DNA TGCAGTAAACAGGGGAACACTGAAGCTTTCTTT.

This clonotype has ten or more counts. CDR3 coding DNA: TGTGCCTGGGATACAGGGGAAGCAAAGGGAAATACGCAGTATTTT. Its translation is CAWDTGEAKGNTQYF. The chain combines TRBV30 with TRBJ2-3; 7 nucleotides match TRBD1. Germline CDR1 GTSNPN, CDR2 SVGIG (reference sequence). The trim removed 5 bases at V and 7 bases at J, leaving 15 bases unmatched. The CDR3 contains 15 residues.

This clonotype occurred many times. Here the CDR3 DNA reads TGTGCCAGCAGCCCACAGGGGGCCCCGAACACCGGGGAGCTGTTTTTT. Translated: CASSPQGAPNTGELFF. The gene calls are TRBV6-1 and TRBJ2-2; 9 bases align to TRBD1. CDR1 MNHNS and CDR2 SASEGT come from the germline V gene. The V segment lost 6 bases and the J segment 0 bases; nucleotides outside the gene matches: 5. This CDR3 is 16 amino acids long.

This clonotype was seen at least ten times. The chain uses TRBV28 and TRBJ2-7; D is perhaps TRBD1 (5 bases). Trimming took off 5 bases at V and 3 bases at J, with 5 bases between the two ends. Germline V gene lookup returns CDR1 MDHEN and CDR2 SYDVKM. The CDR3 runs to 11 residues. The CDR3 DNA follows: TGTGCCAGCAGTAGGGGCTACGAGCAGTACTTC. This codes for CASSRGYEQYF.

This clonotype was counted only a few times. The chain recombines TRBV7-3 with TRBJ2-3; D is unclear. V was pared by 5 bases and J by 0 bases, with 6 bases between. Germline CDR1 SGHTA, CDR2 FQGTGA. This CDR3 contains 13 residues. CDR3 protein: CASSAHSTDTQYF. DNA for the CDR3: TGTGCCAGCAGCGCCCACAGCACAGATACGCAGTATTTT.

This clonotype appeared many times. The chain recombines TRBV6-1 with TRBJ2-6; D call uncertain. CDR1 MNHNS and CDR2 SASEGT come from the germline V gene. V was pared by 5 bases and J by 0 bases, with 14 bases between. The CDR3 runs to 17 residues. The CDR3 is CASSSQGRISGANVLTF. The CDR3 DNA sequence: TGTGCCAGCAGTTCCCAAGGACGGATCTCTGGGGCCAACGTCCTGACTTTC.

This clonotype was picked up many times. V and J are TRBV9 and TRBJ2-7; TRBD2 agrees at 7 bases. With V trimmed by 4 bases and J by 3 bases, 16 bases remained unmatched. The CDR3 is 17 residues long. From germline, CDR1 is SGDLS and CDR2 YYNGEE. The chain's CDR3 is CASSSLESGTARYEQYF. In DNA, the CDR3 is TGTGCCAGCAGCTCCCTGGAAAGCGGGACGGCACGCTACGAGCAGTACTTC.

This clonotype was observed at least ten times. The chain recombines TRBV19 with TRBJ2-5, with 11 bases that match TRBD2. CDR1 LNHDA and CDR2 SQIVND come from the germline V gene (reference sequence). The CDR3 runs 15 residues. The junction had 8 bases not matched to a gene; V was cut back by 6 bases and J by 5 bases. The CDR3 region is CASSPLAGVMETQYF. In DNA form, the CDR3 reads TGTGCCAGTAGCCCACTAGCGGGGGTGATGGAGACCCAGTACTTC.

The chain combines TRBV24-1 with TRBJ2-3; D unclear. The CDR3 loop spans 13 amino acids. Germline V gives CDR1 KGHDR, CDR2 SFDVKD. With 3 bases removed from V and 8 bases from J, the gap between germline ends came to 11 bases. In DNA, the CDR3 is TGTGCCACCAGTGATCAGACCGATGGTACGCAGTATTTT. Amino acids: CATSDQTDGTQYF.

This chain uses TRBV18 with TRBJ2-1; D unclear. CDR1 KGHSH and CDR2 LQKENI come from the germline V gene. This CDR3 spans 15 amino acids. V dropped 6 bases and J dropped 0 bases, with 12 bases sitting between them. CDR3 in amino acids: CASSSGPTSYNEQFF. The CDR3 nucleotides read TGTGCCAGCTCGTCGGGTCCAACCTCCTACAATGAGCAGTTCTTC. Variable domain in full (rest from reference TRBV18 and TRBJ2-1): NAGVMQNPRHLVRRRGQEARLRCSPMKGHSHVYWYRQLPEEGLKFMVYLQKENIIDESGMPKERFSAEFPKEGPSILRIQQVVRGDSAAYFCASSSGPTSYNEQFFGPGTRLTVL.

The V gene is TRBV19, the J gene TRBJ1-4, with 9 positions matching TRBD1. The CDR3 is 17 residues long. Germline loops: CDR1 LNHDA, CDR2 SQIVND (reference sequence). With 8 bases clipped from V and 6 bases from J, the junction kept 16 bases outside the gene matches. The CDR3 nucleotides read TGTGCCAGTGCTCCGGGACAGGGCGCAATCCGCTATGAAAAACTGTTTTTT. It specifies CASAPGQGAIRYEKLFF.

A few counts support this clonotype. The V gene is TRBV24-1, the J gene TRBJ2-1; 8 nucleotides match TRBD1. From germline, CDR1 is KGHDR and CDR2 SFDVKD. The CDR3 runs to 13 residues. The junction had 0 bases not matched to a gene; V was cut back by 5 bases and J by 4 bases. In DNA form, the CDR3 reads TGTGCCACCAGTGGGACAGGGTACAATGAGCAGTTCTTC. Translation gives CATSGTGYNEQFF.

The chain uses TRBV3-1 and TRBJ2-7, with D unresolved. V lost 1 base to trimming and J lost 6 bases, with 16 bases between them. This CDR3 region has 15 residues. Germline values: CDR1 LGHDT, CDR2 YNNKEL (reference sequence). CDR3 bases: TGTGCCAGCAGCCAAGTTCAAGTAGTCCCAGGCGAGCAGTACTTC. Encoded protein: CASSQVQVVPGEQYF.

In its sample, this clonotype was seen a few times. The gene calls are TRBV30 and TRBJ2-7, with D maybe TRBD2 (6 bases). Germline values: CDR1 GTSNPN, CDR2 SVGIG (reference sequence). V was cut by 4 bases and J by 6 bases, with 10 bases left in between. The CDR3 is 11 residues long. The DNA of the CDR3 is TGTGCCTGGACTCAGGGAGGCGAGCAGTACTTC. It is translated as CAWTQGGEQYF.

At least ten counts were recorded for this clonotype. This chain uses TRBV27 with TRBJ2-7, with a possible D match to TRBD1 (6 bases). This CDR3 spans 15 amino acids. The V end was cut by 3 bases, the J end by 3 bases, with 15 bases between. Germline loops: CDR1 MNHEY, CDR2 SMNVEV (reference sequence). DNA of the CDR3: TGTGCCAGCAGTTTGAGGGTGGGACACCTCTACGAGCAGTACTTC. Amino acids: CASSLRVGHLYEQYF.